This T cell receptor beta chain was sequenced for a study of shared clonotypes between healthy human individuals. At the level of the study: For every donor, three CD4 naive, three CD4 memory, two CD8 naive and one CD8 memory plates were used.

The germline V and J ends were trimmed by 2 bases and 2 bases, with 10 bases remaining between them. The CDR3 is 15 amino acids. Per germline, CDR1 LNHDA and CDR2 SQIVND (reference sequence). Study outcomes and limitations: Memory subsets generally showed smaller estimated richness than naive subsets did.

Original methodology: Because ImmunoSEQ provided only junction sequences with no quality scores, the filtering differed. The data were produced by immunoSEQ multiplex PCR, yet TCRdb's version contains in-frame clones alone and is incomplete. V and J calls and clone size are those listed in that table; D and trimming were worked out from the DNA. The sample has 2 million to 2.5 million clones; just over 90% are singletons. The authors divided CD4+ cells into CD45RA+ naive and CD45RA-negative memory subsets. Turning to this clone: What it recognizes is unknown.

The source material was naive CD4+ T cells from PBMCs. Described subset: CD45RA+ positively selected. The J gene is TRBJ1-5, the V gene TRBV19, with D uncertain. The source is a man aged 18 to 35 in good health. Some clones in this sample may be carry-over from other donors' samples. The chain's CDR3 is CASSIRGGGNQPQHF. For the CDR3, the DNA is TGTGCCAGTAGTATACGGGGAGGCGGCAATCAGCCCCAGCATTTT.